The rows below give T cell receptor beta chains drawn from one sample of a study of post-analysis software for immune sequencing data. One entry per CDR3 protein, called by TCRdb with MiXCR from the PCR reads. Here the sample spans roughly 160,000 distinct CDR3 sequences, 35% to 40% being singletons. The sample in question was blood, obtained after autologous hematopoietic stem cell transplantation. The receptors shown here come from a girl aged 5-17 years with multiple sclerosis. The CDR3 runs from the conserved cysteine through the conserved F or W. A D gene is named only where the DNA matches it firmly. The size field is filled for only some rows; it gives once, few, many or a size class.

CDR3aa: CASSESFLRVSYEQYF; CDR3nt: TGCGCCAGCAGTGAGTCTTTTCTCAGGGTATCCTACGAGCAGTACTTC; v_gene: TRBV10-2; d_gene: NA; j_gene: TRBJ2-7; abundance: few
CDR3aa: CASSYRDRSYEQYF; CDR3nt: TGTGCCAGCAGTTATCGGGACAGATCCTACGAGCAGTACTTC; v_gene: TRBV6-6; d_gene: TRBD1; j_gene: TRBJ2-7; abundance: NA
CDR3aa: CASSYGGGNEQFF; CDR3nt: TGTGCCAGCAGTTACGGAGGGGGCAATGAGCAGTTCTTC; v_gene: TRBV6-5; d_gene: NA; j_gene: TRBJ2-1; abundance: hyperexpanded
CDR3aa: CASSKDLGSGELFF; CDR3nt: TGTGCCAGCAGCAAGGACCTAGGGTCCGGGGAGCTGTTTTTT; v_gene: TRBV7-6; d_gene: NA; j_gene: TRBJ2-2; abundance: NA
CDR3aa: CASSGGPGQLLDYGYTF; CDR3nt: TGTGCCAGCAGCGGAGGCCCCGGACAGCTTTTAGACTATGGCTACACCTTC; v_gene: TRBV9; d_gene: NA; j_gene: TRBJ1-2; abundance: few
CDR3aa: CASSQDVRTSGSKSYNEQFF; CDR3nt: TGTGCCAGCAGCCAAGACGTCAGAACTAGCGGGTCAAAATCCTACAATGAGCAGTTCTTC; v_gene: TRBV14; d_gene: TRBD2; j_gene: TRBJ2-1; abundance: NA
CDR3aa: CASSQDQDTQYF; CDR3nt: TGCGCCAGCAGCCAAGATCAAGATACGCAGTATTTT; v_gene: TRBV4-1; d_gene: NA; j_gene: TRBJ2-3; abundance: NA
CDR3aa: CAIEAGGGFAASVLTF; CDR3nt: TGTGCCATCGAGGCAGGGGGCGGCTTCGCGGCCAGCGTCCTGACTTTC; v_gene: TRBV24-1; d_gene: TRBD1; j_gene: TRBJ2-6; abundance: few
CDR3aa: CASRSSLNEQYF; CDR3nt: TGTGCCAGCAGGTCTAGCTTGAATGAGCAGTACTTC; v_gene: TRBV12-3/TRBV12-4; d_gene: NA; j_gene: TRBJ2-5; abundance: NA
CDR3aa: CASSSRGQAAHGQPQHF; CDR3nt: TGTGCCAGCAGTTCCCGGGGACAGGCGGCGCATGGTCAGCCCCAGCATTTT; v_gene: TRBV27; d_gene: TRBD1; j_gene: TRBJ1-5; abundance: NA
CDR3aa: CATSRERDRGHQPQHF; CDR3nt: TGTGCCACCAGCAGAGAAAGGGACAGGGGGCATCAGCCCCAGCATTTT; v_gene: TRBV15; d_gene: TRBD1; j_gene: TRBJ1-5; abundance: few
CDR3aa: CASSQPGLAGGETQYF; CDR3nt: TGTGCCAGCAGCCAACCTGGACTAGCGGGAGGGGAGACCCAGTACTTC; v_gene: TRBV3-1; d_gene: TRBD2; j_gene: TRBJ2-5; abundance: NA
CDR3aa: CASSLVGLDQPQHF; CDR3nt: TGTGCCAGCAGTTTGGTAGGGTTGGATCAGCCCCAGCATTTT; v_gene: TRBV28; d_gene: NA; j_gene: TRBJ1-5; abundance: NA
CDR3aa: CASSLRDRVVPRGETQYF; CDR3nt: TGCGCCAGCAGCCTACGGGATCGAGTCGTACCAAGGGGGGAGACCCAGTACTTC; v_gene: TRBV5-1; d_gene: NA; j_gene: TRBJ2-5; abundance: NA
CDR3aa: CASRRTTAYEQYF; CDR3nt: TGTGCCAGCAGGAGAACCACTGCCTACGAGCAGTACTTC; v_gene: TRBV28; d_gene: NA; j_gene: TRBJ2-7; abundance: few
CDR3aa: CSARDYRGPNTEAFF; CDR3nt: TGCAGTGCTAGAGACTACAGGGGGCCCAACACTGAAGCTTTCTTT; v_gene: TRBV20-1; d_gene: TRBD1; j_gene: TRBJ1-1; abundance: few
CDR3aa: CSVEGQGVRGGYTF; CDR3nt: TGCAGCGTTGAAGGCCAGGGGGTCAGGGGGGGCTACACCTTC; v_gene: TRBV29-1; d_gene: TRBD1; j_gene: TRBJ1-2; abundance: NA
CDR3aa: CASSPGDRREAFF; CDR3nt: TGTGCCAGCAGCCCTGGGGACAGGCGAGAAGCTTTCTTT; v_gene: TRBV5-4; d_gene: TRBD1; j_gene: TRBJ1-1; abundance: NA
CDR3aa: CASSPSTGGGYF; CDR3nt: TGTGCCAGCAGCCCATCGACAGGGGGTGGGTACTTC; v_gene: TRBV7-9; d_gene: TRBD1; j_gene: TRBJ2-4; abundance: many
CDR3aa: CASSQPPGRGTRNEQFF; CDR3nt: TGCGCCAGCAGCCAACCTCCGGGGCGGGGGACCCGGAATGAGCAGTTCTTC; v_gene: TRBV4-1; d_gene: TRBD2; j_gene: TRBJ2-1; abundance: NA
CDR3aa: CTSLDSGSTNTGELFF; CDR3nt: TGCACTTCCCTCGATAGCGGGAGCACGAACACCGGGGAGCTGTTTTTT; v_gene: TRBV20-1; d_gene: TRBD2; j_gene: TRBJ2-2; abundance: NA
CDR3aa: CASSQDGLPGQYF; CDR3nt: TGCGCCAGCAGCCAAGATGGCCTTCCGGGGCAGTACTTC; v_gene: TRBV4-1; d_gene: NA; j_gene: TRBJ2-7; abundance: once
CDR3aa: CASSPLSSGRSDTQYF; CDR3nt: TGCGCCAGCAGCCCCCTATCTAGCGGGAGGTCAGATACGCAGTATTTT; v_gene: TRBV5-1; d_gene: TRBD2; j_gene: TRBJ2-3; abundance: NA
CDR3aa: CSTTDPTSGNTEAFF; CDR3nt: TGCAGTACCACCGACCCCACTTCGGGGAACACTGAAGCTTTCTTT; v_gene: TRBV20-1; d_gene: NA; j_gene: TRBJ1-1; abundance: few
CDR3aa: CAWGAHYGYTF; CDR3nt: TGTGCCTGGGGCGCCCACTATGGCTACACCTTC; v_gene: TRBV30; d_gene: NA; j_gene: TRBJ1-2; abundance: few
CDR3aa: CASSLQGATNEKLFF; CDR3nt: TGTGCCAGCAGCCTCCAGGGTGCAACTAATGAAAAACTGTTTTTT; v_gene: TRBV14; d_gene: NA; j_gene: TRBJ1-4; abundance: NA
CDR3aa: CSVGAGKAYEQYF; CDR3nt: TGCAGCGTTGGGGCAGGGAAAGCGTACGAGCAGTACTTC; v_gene: TRBV29-1; d_gene: NA; j_gene: TRBJ2-7; abundance: few
CDR3aa: CASSLRGVGSYNEAFF; CDR3nt: TGTGCCAGCAGCTTAAGGGGCGTGGGGTCCTACAATGAAGCTTTCTTT; v_gene: TRBV7-9; d_gene: NA; j_gene: TRBJ1-1; abundance: NA
CDR3aa: CASSYNREGGTEAFF; CDR3nt: TGTGCCAGCAGTTACAATCGGGAGGGGGGCACTGAAGCTTTCTTT; v_gene: TRBV6-2/TRBV6-3; d_gene: NA; j_gene: TRBJ1-1; abundance: NA
CDR3aa: CASNFPTGKSSGANVLTF; CDR3nt: TGTGCCAGCAACTTCCCCACAGGGAAGAGCTCTGGGGCCAACGTCCTGACTTTC; v_gene: TRBV7-2; d_gene: NA; j_gene: TRBJ2-6; abundance: NA
CDR3aa: CASSALRGSTEAFF; CDR3nt: TGTGCCAGCAGTGCACTGAGGGGTAGCACTGAAGCTTTCTTT; v_gene: TRBV6-1; d_gene: NA; j_gene: TRBJ1-1; abundance: NA
CDR3aa: CASSLVGGPTYEQYF; CDR3nt: TGTGCCAGCAGTTTAGTAGGGGGTCCCACCTACGAGCAGTACTTC; v_gene: TRBV12-3/TRBV12-4; d_gene: NA; j_gene: TRBJ2-7; abundance: NA
CDR3aa: CASSYSRRGDYGYTF; CDR3nt: TGTGCCAGCAGTTACTCGAGGAGGGGTGACTATGGCTACACCTTC; v_gene: TRBV6-5; d_gene: NA; j_gene: TRBJ1-2; abundance: few
CDR3aa: CASSLAESGDTF; CDR3nt: TGTGCCAGCAGTTTAGCGGAATCAGGGGACACCTTC; v_gene: TRBV12-3/TRBV12-4; d_gene: NA; j_gene: TRBJ1-2; abundance: NA
CDR3aa: CSARDTGEQFF; CDR3nt: TGCAGTGCTAGAGATACGGGGGAGCAGTTCTTC; v_gene: TRBV20-1; d_gene: NA; j_gene: TRBJ2-1; abundance: NA
CDR3aa: CASSQEGGRRGNQPQHF; CDR3nt: TGCGCCAGCAGCCAAGAGGGGGGGCGCAGGGGCAATCAGCCCCAGCATTTT; v_gene: TRBV4-1; d_gene: NA; j_gene: TRBJ1-5; abundance: NA
CDR3aa: CASSEGTAYGYTF; CDR3nt: TGTGCCAGCAGTGAAGGGACAGCCTATGGCTACACCTTC; v_gene: TRBV6-1; d_gene: NA; j_gene: TRBJ1-2; abundance: NA
CDR3aa: CATSSPLGQRTSQFF; CDR3nt: TGTGCCACCAGCAGCCCGCTAGGGCAGCGGACTTCTCAGTTCTTC; v_gene: TRBV15; d_gene: NA; j_gene: TRBJ2-1; abundance: few
CDR3aa: CASSLAGTGANEQFF; CDR3nt: TGTGCCAGCAGTTTAGCCGGGACTGGGGCCAATGAGCAGTTCTTC; v_gene: TRBV27; d_gene: NA; j_gene: TRBJ2-1; abundance: NA
CDR3aa: CASRRLAGDEQYF; CDR3nt: TGTGCCAGCAGACGACTAGCGGGAGACGAGCAGTACTTC; v_gene: TRBV6-5; d_gene: TRBD2; j_gene: TRBJ2-7; abundance: few
CDR3aa: CASSVNRDTEAFF; CDR3nt: TGTGCCAGCAGCGTCAACAGGGACACTGAAGCTTTCTTT; v_gene: TRBV7-3; d_gene: NA; j_gene: TRBJ1-1; abundance: NA
CDR3aa: CASSLIRLAGMHNEQFF; CDR3nt: TGTGCCAGCAGTCTAATTAGACTAGCGGGAATGCACAATGAGCAGTTCTTC; v_gene: TRBV27; d_gene: TRBD2; j_gene: TRBJ2-1; abundance: NA
CDR3aa: CASSLVGTSSEQFF; CDR3nt: TGTGCCAGCAGCTTAGTCGGGACTTCTAGCGAGCAGTTCTTC; v_gene: TRBV7-2; d_gene: NA; j_gene: TRBJ2-1; abundance: few
CDR3aa: CASSAHVGAYEQYF; CDR3nt: TGCGCCAGCAGCGCCCACGTTGGGGCCTACGAGCAGTACTTC; v_gene: TRBV5-1; d_gene: NA; j_gene: TRBJ2-7; abundance: few
CDR3aa: CSARRRGQYNEQFF; CDR3nt: TGCAGTGCTAGACGTCGGGGACAGTACAATGAGCAGTTCTTC; v_gene: TRBV20-1; d_gene: TRBD1; j_gene: TRBJ2-1; abundance: few
CDR3aa: CASSPGLSLTDTQYF; CDR3nt: TGTGCCAGCAGCCCCGGACTCAGCCTCACAGATACGCAGTATTTT; v_gene: TRBV5-5; d_gene: NA; j_gene: TRBJ2-3; abundance: NA
CDR3aa: CSAKPLTSGSYKQYF; CDR3nt: TGCAGTGCGAAACCCCTGACTAGCGGGAGTTACAAGCAGTACTTC; v_gene: TRBV20-1; d_gene: TRBD2; j_gene: TRBJ2-4; abundance: once
CDR3aa: CASRSRGGNQPQHF; CDR3nt: TGTGCCAGCAGGTCCAGGGGTGGCAATCAGCCCCAGCATTTT; v_gene: TRBV12-3/TRBV12-4; d_gene: NA; j_gene: TRBJ1-5; abundance: NA
CDR3aa: CASSLGGDYEQYF; CDR3nt: TGCGCCAGCAGCTTGGGGGGTGACTACGAGCAGTACTTC; v_gene: TRBV5-1; d_gene: NA; j_gene: TRBJ2-7; abundance: NA
CDR3aa: CAGSLASRGREPYEAFF; CDR3nt: TGCGCCGGCAGCCTGGCAAGTCGGGGCCGGGAGCCCTATGAAGCTTTCTTT; v_gene: TRBV5-1; d_gene: NA; j_gene: TRBJ1-1; abundance: NA
CDR3aa: CASSSRGGDRANYGYTF; CDR3nt: TGTGCCAGCAGCTCCAGAGGGGGGGACAGGGCTAACTATGGCTACACCTTC; v_gene: TRBV13; d_gene: TRBD1; j_gene: TRBJ1-2; abundance: NA
CDR3aa: CASSWLNEQFF; CDR3nt: TGTGCCAGTAGTTGGTTGAATGAGCAGTTCTTC; v_gene: TRBV19; d_gene: NA; j_gene: TRBJ2-1; abundance: NA
CDR3aa: CASSPKSSGRVDEQFF; CDR3nt: TGTGCCAGCAGCCCTAAATCTAGCGGCCGAGTGGATGAGCAGTTCTTC; v_gene: TRBV9; d_gene: TRBD2; j_gene: TRBJ2-1; abundance: NA
CDR3aa: CASSLGPTGELFF; CDR3nt: TGTGCCAGCAGTTTAGGCCCCACCGGGGAGCTGTTTTTT; v_gene: TRBV28; d_gene: NA; j_gene: TRBJ2-2; abundance: NA